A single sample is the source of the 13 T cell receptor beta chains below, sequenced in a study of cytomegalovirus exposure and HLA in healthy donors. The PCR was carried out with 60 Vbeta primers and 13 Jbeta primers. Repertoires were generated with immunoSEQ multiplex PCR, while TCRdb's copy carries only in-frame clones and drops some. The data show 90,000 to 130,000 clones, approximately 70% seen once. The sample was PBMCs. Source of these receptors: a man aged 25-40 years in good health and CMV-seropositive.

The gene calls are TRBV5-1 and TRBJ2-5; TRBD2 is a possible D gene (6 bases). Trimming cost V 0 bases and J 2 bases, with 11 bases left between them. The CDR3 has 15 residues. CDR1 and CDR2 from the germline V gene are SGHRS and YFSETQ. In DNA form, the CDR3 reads TGCGCCAGCAGCTTGGTCCCGGGACTGCAAGAGACCCAGTACTTC. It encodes CASSLVPGLQETQYF.

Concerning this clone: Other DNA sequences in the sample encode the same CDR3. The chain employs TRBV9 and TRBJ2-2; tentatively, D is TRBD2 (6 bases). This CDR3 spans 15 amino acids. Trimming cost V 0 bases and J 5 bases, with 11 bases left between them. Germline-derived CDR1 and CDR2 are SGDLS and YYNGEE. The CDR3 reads CASSVGGRGTGELFF. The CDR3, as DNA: TGTGCCAGCAGCGTAGGGGGCCGGGGGACCGGGGAGCTGTTTTTT.

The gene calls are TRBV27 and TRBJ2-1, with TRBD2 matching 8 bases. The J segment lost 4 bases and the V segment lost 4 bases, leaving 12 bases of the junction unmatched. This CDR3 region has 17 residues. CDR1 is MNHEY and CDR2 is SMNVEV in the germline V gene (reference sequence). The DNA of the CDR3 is TGTGCCAGCAGTTCCCACCTGGTAGCGGGGTCTTACAATGAGCAGTTCTTC. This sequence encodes CASSSHLVAGSYNEQFF.

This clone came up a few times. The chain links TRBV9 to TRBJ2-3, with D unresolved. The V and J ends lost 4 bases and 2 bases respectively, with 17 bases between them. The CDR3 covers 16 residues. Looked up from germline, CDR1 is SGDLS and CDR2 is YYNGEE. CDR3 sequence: CASSYSGSPSTDTQYF. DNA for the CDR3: TGTGCCAGCAGCTACAGTGGCTCCCCCTCCACAGATACGCAGTATTTT.

CDR3 protein: CASSRTQDSEQFF. CDR3 DNA: TGTGCCAGCAGCCGCACTCAGGATAGTGAGCAGTTCTTC. The J gene is TRBJ2-1, the V gene TRBV11-2; D remains unclear. The CDR3 extends over 13 amino acids. V was cut by 5 bases and J by 9 bases, with 14 bases left in between. Germline CDR1 is SGHAT and CDR2 is FQNNGV.

The CDR3 DNA reads as TGTGCCAGCAACACAGGGAATTCACCCCTCCACTTT. Its protein product is CASNTGNSPLHF. The chain uses TRBV13 and TRBJ1-6; possibly TRBD1 for D (6 bases). V was clipped by 7 bases and J by 7 bases, with 8 bases between them. The CDR3 has 12 amino acids. The germline gives CDR1 PRHDT, CDR2 FYEKMQ (reference sequence). Full variable domain (missing parts from reference TRBV13 and TRBJ1-6): AAGVIQSPRHLIKEKRETATLKCYPIPRHDTVYWYQQGPGQDPQFLISFYEKMQSDKGSIPDRFSAQQFSDYHSELNMSSLELGDSALYFCASNTGNSPLHFGNGTRLTVT.

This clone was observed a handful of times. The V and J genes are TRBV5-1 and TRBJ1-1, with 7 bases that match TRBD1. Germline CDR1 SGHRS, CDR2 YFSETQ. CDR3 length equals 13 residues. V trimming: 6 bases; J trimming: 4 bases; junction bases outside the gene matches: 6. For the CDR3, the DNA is TGCGCCAGCATGAAGGGGGCGGGCACTGAAGCTTTCTTT. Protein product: CASMKGAGTEAFF.

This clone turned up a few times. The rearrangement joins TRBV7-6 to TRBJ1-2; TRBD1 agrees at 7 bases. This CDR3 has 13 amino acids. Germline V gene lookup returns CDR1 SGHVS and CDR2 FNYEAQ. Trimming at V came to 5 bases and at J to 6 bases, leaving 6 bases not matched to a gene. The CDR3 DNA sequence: TGTGCCAGCAGCCCCCAGACAGGGAATGGCTACACCTTC. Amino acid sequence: CASSPQTGNGYTF. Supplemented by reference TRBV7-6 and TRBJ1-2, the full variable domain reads GAGVSQSPRYKVTKRGQDVALRCDPISGHVSLYWYRQALGQGPEFLTYFNYEAQQDKSGLPNDRFSAERPEGSISTLTIQRTEQRDSAMYRCASSPQTGNGYTFGSGTRLTVV.

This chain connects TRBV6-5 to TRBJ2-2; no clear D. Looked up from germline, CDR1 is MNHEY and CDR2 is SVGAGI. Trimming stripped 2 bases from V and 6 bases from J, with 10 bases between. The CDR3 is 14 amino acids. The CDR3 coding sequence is TGTGCCAGCAGTTACGGAAGAGGCGCCGGGGAGCTGTTTTTT. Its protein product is CASSYGRGAGELFF.

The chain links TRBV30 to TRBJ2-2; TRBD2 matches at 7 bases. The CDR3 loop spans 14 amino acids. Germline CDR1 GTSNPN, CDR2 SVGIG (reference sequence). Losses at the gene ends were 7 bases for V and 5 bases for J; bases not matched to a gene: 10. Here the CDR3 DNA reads TGTGCCTCCCCTCGGGGGGAGGGGACCGGGGAGCTGTTTTTT. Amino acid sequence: CASPRGEGTGELFF.

CDR3: CASSRTGARVDTQYF. The CDR3 coding sequence is TGTGCCAGCAGCCGGACAGGGGCGCGAGTGGATACGCAGTATTTT. The chain links TRBV7-3 to TRBJ2-3; 9 nucleotides line up with TRBD1. V gave up 5 bases and J gave up 6 bases; unmatched junction bases: 9. Germline V gives CDR1 SGHTA, CDR2 FQGTGA. The CDR3 spans 15 residues.

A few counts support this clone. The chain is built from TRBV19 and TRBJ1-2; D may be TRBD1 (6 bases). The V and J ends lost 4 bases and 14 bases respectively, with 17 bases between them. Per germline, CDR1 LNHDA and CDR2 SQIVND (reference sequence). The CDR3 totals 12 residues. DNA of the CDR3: TGTGCCAGTAGTACTCTCCGGGACACGGGAACCTTC. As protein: CASSTLRDTGTF.

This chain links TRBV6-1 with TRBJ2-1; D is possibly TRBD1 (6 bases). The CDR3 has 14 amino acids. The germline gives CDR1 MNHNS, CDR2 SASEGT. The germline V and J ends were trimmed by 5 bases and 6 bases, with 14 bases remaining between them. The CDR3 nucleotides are TGTGCCAGCAGTATCAGGGGTAATTTCAATGAGCAGTTCTTC. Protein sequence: CASSIRGNFNEQFF.